This is a list of T cell receptor beta chains from one sample in a study of blood T cell repertoires in COVID-19. Clones were read by immunoSEQ multiplex PCR, and TCRdb kept only the in-frame ones, dropping some. The repertoire holds roughly 180,000 clones, with approximately 85% as singletons. Sequencing was done on a sample of peripheral blood. Receptors were obtained from a man at least 80 years old with COVID-19, enrolled during active disease. CDR3s include the opening cysteine and the closing phenylalanine or tryptophan. Each record gives: V gene, D gene, J gene, clone size, CDR3 protein, CDR3 DNA. D genes are given only for firm matches. The size field is filled for only some rows; it gives once, few, many or a size class.

>TRBV28|TRBD1|TRBJ1-6|once
CASSLSRTGGISYNSPLHF
TGTGCCAGCAGTTTATCCCGGACAGGGGGTATCTCCTATAATTCACCCCTCCACTTT
>TRBV2|-|TRBJ2-1|-
CASLGPAGRAVNEQFF
TGTGCCAGCCTTGGGCCAGCGGGCCGAGCTGTCAATGAGCAGTTCTTC
>TRBV5-1|-|TRBJ2-1|-
CASSLDPPTGIVEQFF
TGCGCCAGCAGCTTGGACCCCCCCACAGGGATCGTCGAGCAGTTCTTC
>TRBV6-2/TRBV6-3|TRBD2|TRBJ2-2|once
CASSYPLAGGLNTGELFF
TGTGCCAGCAGTTATCCCCTAGCGGGGGGGCTGAACACCGGGGAGCTGTTTTTT
>TRBV11-3|TRBD1|TRBJ2-3|-
CASSPRGQAADTQYF
TGTGCCAGCAGCCCCAGGGGACAGGCAGCAGATACGCAGTATTTT
>TRBV14|-|TRBJ1-2|-
CASSQAQGGVGGYTF
TGTGCCAGCAGCCAAGCCCAGGGAGGTGTAGGAGGCTACACCTTC
>TRBV14|TRBD2|TRBJ2-7|-
CASSQMGLGPYEQYF
TGTGCCAGCAGCCAAATGGGACTAGGTCCCTACGAGCAGTACTTC
>TRBV5-6|TRBD2|TRBJ2-2|-
CASSSSSGGRTGELFF
TGTGCCAGCAGCTCCTCTAGCGGGGGAAGAACCGGGGAGCTGTTTTTT
>TRBV7-2|-|TRBJ1-1|-
CASTSSWANTEAFF
TGTGCCAGCACCTCGAGTTGGGCTAACACTGAAGCTTTCTTT
>TRBV28|TRBD1|TRBJ1-1|-
CASRGQGDTEAFF
TGTGCCAGCAGGGGACAGGGGGACACTGAAGCTTTCTTT
>TRBV2|-|TRBJ1-2|once
CASIRGIGYNYGYTF
TGTGCCAGCATACGGGGAATCGGATATAACTATGGCTACACCTTC
>TRBV9|-|TRBJ2-1|-
CASSVALYNEQFF
TGTGCCAGCAGCGTAGCCCTGTACAATGAGCAGTTCTTC
>TRBV15|-|TRBJ2-7|-
CATSRTELTYEQYF
TGTGCCACCAGCAGGACAGAATTAACCTACGAGCAGTACTTC
>TRBV15|-|TRBJ1-3|-
CATSRDRYSGNTIYF
TGTGCCACCAGCAGAGACAGATACTCTGGAAACACCATATATTTT